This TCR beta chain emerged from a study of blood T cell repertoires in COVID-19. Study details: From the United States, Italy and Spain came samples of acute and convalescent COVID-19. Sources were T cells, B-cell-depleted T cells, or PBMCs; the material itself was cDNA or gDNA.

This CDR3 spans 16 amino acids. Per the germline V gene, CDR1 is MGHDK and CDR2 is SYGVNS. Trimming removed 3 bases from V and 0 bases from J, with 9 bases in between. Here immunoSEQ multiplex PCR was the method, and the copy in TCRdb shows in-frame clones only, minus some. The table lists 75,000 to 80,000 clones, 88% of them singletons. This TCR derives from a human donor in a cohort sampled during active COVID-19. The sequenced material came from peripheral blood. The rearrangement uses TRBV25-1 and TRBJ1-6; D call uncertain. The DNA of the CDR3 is TGTGCCAGCAGTGAGATGTACAGCTCCTATAATTCACCCCTCCACTTT. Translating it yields CASSEMYSSYNSPLHF. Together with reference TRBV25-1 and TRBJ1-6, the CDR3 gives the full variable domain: EADIYQTPRYLVIGTGKKITLECSQTMGHDKMYWYQQDPGMELHLIHYSYGVNSTEKGDLSSESTVSRIRTEHFPLTLESARPSHTSQYLCASSEMYSSYNSPLHFGNGTRLTVT.